This is a list of T cell receptor beta chains from one sample in a study of cytomegalovirus exposure and HLA in healthy donors. Sequencing used immunoSEQ multiplex PCR; TCRdb keeps in-frame clones, though not all of them. The table lists about 130,000 clones. Sequenced input: PBMCs. These receptors were collected from a man aged 40-49 years in good health and CMV-seronegative. CDR3s include the opening cysteine and the closing phenylalanine or tryptophan. Fields, in order: V gene, CDR3 length, J gene, D gene, CDR3 protein, CDR3 DNA. A D gene is named only where the DNA matches it firmly.

v_gene: TRBV18
len: 15
j_gene: TRBJ1-2
d_gene: .
CDR3aa: CASSTGTLNPYGYTF
CDR3nt: TGTGCCAGCTCAACCGGGACACTCAACCCCTATGGCTACACCTTC

v_gene: TRBV11-2
len: 18
j_gene: TRBJ2-2
d_gene: TRBD2
CDR3aa: CASSLVGGGRAHTGELFF
CDR3nt: TGTGCCAGCAGCTTAGTAGGTGGCGGGAGGGCCCACACCGGGGAGCTGTTTTTT

v_gene: TRBV30
len: 14
j_gene: TRBJ2-7
d_gene: TRBD1
CDR3aa: CAWDPGQGNYEQYF
CDR3nt: TGTGCCTGGGACCCGGGACAGGGTAACTACGAGCAGTACTTC

v_gene: TRBV11-2
len: 15
j_gene: TRBJ2-1
d_gene: TRBD2
CDR3aa: CASNVAGLASNEQFF
CDR3nt: TGTGCCAGCAATGTTGCGGGACTAGCATCCAATGAGCAGTTCTTC

v_gene: TRBV19
len: 16
j_gene: TRBJ2-1
d_gene: TRBD2
CDR3aa: CASSMRGLAGVNEQFF
CDR3nt: TGTGCCAGTAGTATGCGGGGACTAGCGGGAGTTAATGAGCAGTTCTTC

v_gene: TRBV10-2
len: 13
j_gene: TRBJ2-3
d_gene: TRBD1
CDR3aa: CASRTGGPDTQYF
CDR3nt: TGCGCCAGCAGAACAGGGGGCCCAGATACGCAGTATTTT

v_gene: TRBV5-1
len: 16
j_gene: TRBJ2-5
d_gene: .
CDR3aa: CASSPRGAGYQETQYF
CDR3nt: TGCGCCAGCAGCCCCAGGGGAGCGGGGTACCAAGAGACCCAGTACTTC

v_gene: TRBV5-1
len: 14
j_gene: TRBJ2-5
d_gene: .
CDR3aa: CASSLGQGGETQYF
CDR3nt: TGCGCCAGCAGCTTAGGGCAGGGTGGGGAGACCCAGTACTTC

v_gene: TRBV5-1
len: 14
j_gene: TRBJ2-3
d_gene: .
CDR3aa: CASLRQSSTDTQYF
CDR3nt: TGCGCCAGCCTTAGACAGTCTAGCACAGATACGCAGTATTTT

v_gene: TRBV4-3
len: 13
j_gene: TRBJ1-4
d_gene: .
CDR3aa: CASSQESREKLFF
CDR3nt: TGCGCCAGCAGCCAAGAGAGCCGGGAAAAACTGTTTTTT

v_gene: TRBV2
len: 14
j_gene: TRBJ2-7
d_gene: TRBD1
CDR3aa: CASTRDRGAYEQYF
CDR3nt: TGTGCCAGCACCCGGGACAGGGGGGCCTACGAGCAGTACTTC

v_gene: TRBV11-3
len: 16
j_gene: TRBJ2-5
d_gene: TRBD2
CDR3aa: CASSLRTSGSLETQYF
CDR3nt: TGTGCCAGCAGCTTAAGGACTAGCGGGAGTCTAGAGACCCAGTACTTC

v_gene: TRBV5-6
len: 14
j_gene: TRBJ1-2
d_gene: .
CDR3aa: CASRRRGGNYGYTF
CDR3nt: TGTGCCAGCCGTAGGAGGGGGGGTAACTATGGCTACACCTTC